This T cell receptor (beta chain) was profiled in a study of graft-versus-host responses after intestinal transplantation. Whole-study results and caveats: When patients had graft-donor T cell macrochimerism, their allografts held high graft-versus-host to host-versus-graft clonal ratios.

Repertoires were generated with immunoSEQ multiplex PCR, while TCRdb's copy carries only in-frame clones and drops some. Among around 99,000 clones listed, 87% were seen once. In regard to this clone: The antigen is unknown.

The TCR was taken from a human donor who was the organ donor for an intestinal transplant. The sequencing here drew on unstimulated CD4+ T cells sorted from spleen or lymph node cells, taken before transplant.

CDR3 in amino acids: CASSRPNTEAFF. For the CDR3, the DNA is TGTGCCAGCTCACGTCCAAACACTGAAGCTTTCTTT. The chain has TRBV18 and TRBJ1-1; D gene unclear. Trimming removed 4 bases at V and 2 bases at J, with 5 bases between. Germline V gene data show CDR1 as KGHSH and CDR2 as LQKENI. This CDR3 contains 12 residues.